This T cell receptor (beta chain) is from a study of T cells after yellow fever vaccination. The CDR3 is 15 residues long. The germline gives CDR1 ENHRY, CDR2 SYGVKD. V lost 8 bases, J lost 6 bases, and 23 bases lay in between. The study made its TCR cDNA through 5'RACE template switching. That step introduced a universal primer site along with UMIs. Via MiXCR, TCRdb re-called the 5' RACE reads, giving one row per CDR3 protein. The sample includes a few hundred thousand distinct CDR3 sequences, roughly 4% of them seen just once. Here the sequenced sample was PBMCs, taken 5 days after the yellow fever booster vaccination. The sequence was collected from a man between 18 and 29 years old who received the YFV17D yellow fever vaccine. The V and J genes are TRBV10-3 and TRBJ2-7; D is uncertain. CDR3: CAISPVRHRPFEQYF. For the CDR3, the DNA is TGTGCCATCTCACCTGTACGGCACAGACCCTTCGAGCAGTACTTC.